Here is one T cell receptor beta chain with its context. The V gene's germline CDR1 is SGHAT and CDR2 FQNNGV. This CDR3 is 14 amino acids long. Trimming shortened V by 2 bases and J by 4 bases, and 10 bases separated the two germline ends. Original data processing: Reference gene primer amplification in the assay estimated nucleated cell counts. This table comes from immunoSEQ multiplex PCR, and its TCRdb copy is limited to in-frame clones, with some not included. That table furnishes V, J and clone size, whereas the DNA furnished D and trimming. The sample lists 110,000 or so clones, more than 80% seen once, with approximately 4.5% in the top ten. This specimen comes from a study of blood T cell repertoires in COVID-19. Study as a whole: Italy, Spain and the United States were the sources of the convalescent and acute COVID-19 samples. PBMCs, B-cell-depleted T cells, or T cells provided the cDNA or gDNA that made up the material.

The V gene is TRBV11-2, the J gene TRBJ2-3; D might be TRBD1 (6 bases). Material: peripheral blood. The source is a woman aged 45-65 years with acute or convalescent COVID-19. CDR3 residues: CASSLQGMADTQYF. The CDR3 DNA reads as TGTGCCAGCAGCTTACAGGGGATGGCAGATACGCAGTATTTT.